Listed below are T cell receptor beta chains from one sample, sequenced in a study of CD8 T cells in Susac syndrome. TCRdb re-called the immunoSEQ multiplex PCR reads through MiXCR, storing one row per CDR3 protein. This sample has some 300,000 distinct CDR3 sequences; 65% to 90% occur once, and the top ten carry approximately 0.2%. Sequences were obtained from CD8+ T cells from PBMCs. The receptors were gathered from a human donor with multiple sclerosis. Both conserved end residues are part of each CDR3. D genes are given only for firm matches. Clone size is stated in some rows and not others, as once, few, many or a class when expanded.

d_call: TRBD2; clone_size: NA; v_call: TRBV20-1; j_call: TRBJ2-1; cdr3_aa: CSARDWEREGLNEQFF; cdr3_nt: TGCAGTGCTAGAGATTGGGAGCGGGAGGGCCTAAATGAGCAGTTCTTC
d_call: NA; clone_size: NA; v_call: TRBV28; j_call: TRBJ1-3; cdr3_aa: CASSLRNTIYF; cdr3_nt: TGTGCCAGCAGTTTAAGAAACACCATATATTTT
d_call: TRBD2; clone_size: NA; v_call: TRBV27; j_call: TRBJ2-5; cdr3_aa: CASSWGGDGQTQYF; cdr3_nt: TGTGCCAGCAGTTGGGGGGGGGACGGACAGACCCAGTACTTC
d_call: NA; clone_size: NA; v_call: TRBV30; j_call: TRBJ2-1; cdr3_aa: CAWSVLKIHEQFF; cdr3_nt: TGTGCCTGGAGTGTACTAAAGATCCATGAGCAGTTCTTC
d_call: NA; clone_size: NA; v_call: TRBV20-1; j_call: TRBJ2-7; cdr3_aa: CSAFPLEEWSYEQYF; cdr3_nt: TGCAGTGCTTTCCCCCTAGAGGAATGGTCCTACGAGCAGTACTTC
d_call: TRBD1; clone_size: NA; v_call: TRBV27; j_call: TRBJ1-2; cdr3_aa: CASSHDRGKHTF; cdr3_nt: TGTGCCAGCAGCCACGACAGGGGCAAACACACCTTC
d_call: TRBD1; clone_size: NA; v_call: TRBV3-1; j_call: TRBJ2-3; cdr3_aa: CASSQDRQGADTQYF; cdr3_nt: TGTGCCAGCAGCCAAGATAGACAGGGAGCAGATACGCAGTATTTT
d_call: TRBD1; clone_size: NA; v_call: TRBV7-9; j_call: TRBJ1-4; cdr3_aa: CASSLLQGGSEKLFF; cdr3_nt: TGTGCCAGCAGCCTCTTACAGGGGGGAAGTGAAAAACTGTTTTTT
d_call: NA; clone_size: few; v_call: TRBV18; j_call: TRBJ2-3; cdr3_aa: CASSPRDGYTDTQYF; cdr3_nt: TGTGCCAGCTCGCCCCGGGACGGCTACACAGATACGCAGTATTTT
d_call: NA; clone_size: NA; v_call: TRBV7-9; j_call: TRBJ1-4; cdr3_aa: CASSLEGLTTNEKLFF; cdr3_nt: TGTGCCAGCAGCTTAGAAGGACTTACAACTAATGAAAAACTGTTTTTT
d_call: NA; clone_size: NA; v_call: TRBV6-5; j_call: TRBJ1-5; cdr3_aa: CASSYTRDGGQPQHF; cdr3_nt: TGTGCCAGCAGTTACACCAGGGATGGTGGCCAGCCCCAGCATTTT
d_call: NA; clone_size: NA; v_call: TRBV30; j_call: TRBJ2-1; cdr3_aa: CAWSGAGSYNEQFF; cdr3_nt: TGTGCCTGGAGTGGGGCGGGATCCTACAATGAGCAGTTCTTC
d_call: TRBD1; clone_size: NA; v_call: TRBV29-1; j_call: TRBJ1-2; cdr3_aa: CSVPTFFSDRGYGYTF; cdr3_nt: TGCAGCGTTCCCACTTTCTTCTCGGACAGGGGTTATGGCTACACCTTC
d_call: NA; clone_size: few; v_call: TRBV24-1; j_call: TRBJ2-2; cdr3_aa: CATSISGELFF; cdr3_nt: TGTGCCACCAGTATTTCCGGGGAGCTGTTTTTT
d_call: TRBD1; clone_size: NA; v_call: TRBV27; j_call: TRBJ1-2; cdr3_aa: CASSPWTGYGYTF; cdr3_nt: TGTGCCAGCAGTCCGTGGACAGGCTATGGCTACACCTTC
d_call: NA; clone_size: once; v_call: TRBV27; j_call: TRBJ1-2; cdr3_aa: CASSLERDGGYGYTF; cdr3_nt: TGTGCCAGCAGTTTAGAAAGGGACGGGGGCTATGGCTACACCTTC
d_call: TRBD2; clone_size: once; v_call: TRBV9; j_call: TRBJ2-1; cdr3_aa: CASSVASGRVSEQFF; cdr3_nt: TGTGCCAGCAGCGTAGCTAGCGGGAGGGTGAGTGAGCAGTTCTTC
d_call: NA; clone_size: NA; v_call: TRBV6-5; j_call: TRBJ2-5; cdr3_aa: CASSSPTLVGETQYF; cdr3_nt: TGTGCCAGCAGTTCCCCTACACTGGTCGGGGAGACCCAGTACTTC
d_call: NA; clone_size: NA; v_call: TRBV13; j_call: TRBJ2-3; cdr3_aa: CASSLGQGKDTQYF; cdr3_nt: TGTGCCAGCAGCTTAGGGCAGGGTAAAGATACGCAGTATTTT
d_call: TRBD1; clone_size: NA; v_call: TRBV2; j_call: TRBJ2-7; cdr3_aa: CASGDREPYF; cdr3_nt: TGTGCCAGCGGGGACAGGGAGCCGTACTTC
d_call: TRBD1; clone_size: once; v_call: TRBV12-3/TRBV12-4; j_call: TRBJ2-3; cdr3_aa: CASSFPSGTGTDTQYF; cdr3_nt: TGTGCCAGCAGTTTCCCCTCCGGGACAGGCACAGATACGCAGTATTTT
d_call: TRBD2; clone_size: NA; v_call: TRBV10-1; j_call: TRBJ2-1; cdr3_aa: CASSETGTSLSYNEQFF; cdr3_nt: TGCGCCAGCAGTGAAACCGGGACTAGCCTCTCCTACAATGAGCAGTTCTTC
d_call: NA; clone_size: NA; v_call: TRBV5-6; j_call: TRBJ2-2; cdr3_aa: CASSLIWTVNTGELFF; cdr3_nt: TGTGCCAGCAGCTTAATCTGGACAGTTAACACCGGGGAGCTGTTTTTT
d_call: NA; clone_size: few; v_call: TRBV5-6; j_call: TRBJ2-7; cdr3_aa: CASSADGVGNYEQYF; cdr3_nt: TGTGCCAGCAGCGCGGACGGGGTGGGGAACTACGAGCAGTACTTC
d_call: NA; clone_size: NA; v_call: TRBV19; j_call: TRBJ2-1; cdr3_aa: CASSIGVSSYNEQFF; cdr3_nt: TGTGCCAGTAGTATAGGAGTGAGCTCCTACAATGAGCAGTTCTTC
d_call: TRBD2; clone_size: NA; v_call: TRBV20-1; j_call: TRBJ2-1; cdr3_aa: CSARDRLAGGGEQFF; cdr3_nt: TGCAGTGCTAGAGATCGGTTAGCGGGAGGGGGTGAGCAGTTCTTC
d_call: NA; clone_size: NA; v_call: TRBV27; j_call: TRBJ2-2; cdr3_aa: CASSLGSMIGELFF; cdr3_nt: TGTGCCAGCAGTTTAGGTAGCATGATAGGGGAGCTGTTTTTT
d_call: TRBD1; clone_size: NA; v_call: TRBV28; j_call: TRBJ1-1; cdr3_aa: CASSVGTGLIAEAFF; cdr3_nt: TGTGCCAGCAGTGTAGGGACAGGGCTTATAGCCGAAGCTTTCTTT
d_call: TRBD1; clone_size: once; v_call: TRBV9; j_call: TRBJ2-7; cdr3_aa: CASSVGTGPRKQYF; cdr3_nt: TGTGCCAGCAGCGTAGGGACAGGGCCAAGGAAGCAGTACTTC
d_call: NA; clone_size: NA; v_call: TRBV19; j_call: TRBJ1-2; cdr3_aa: CASSIVRENYGYTF; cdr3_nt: TGTGCCAGTAGTATCGTCCGGGAAAACTATGGCTACACCTTC
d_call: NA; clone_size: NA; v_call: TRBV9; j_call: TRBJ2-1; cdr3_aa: CASSVGRNEQFF; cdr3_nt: TGTGCCAGCAGCGTAGGACGCAACGAGCAGTTCTTC
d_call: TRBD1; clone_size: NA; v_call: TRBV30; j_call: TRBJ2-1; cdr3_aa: CAWSVHDRGGSNEQFF; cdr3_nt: TGTGCCTGGAGTGTACACGACAGGGGAGGTTCGAATGAGCAGTTCTTC
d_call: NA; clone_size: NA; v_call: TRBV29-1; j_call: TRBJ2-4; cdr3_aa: CSGFLLNENIQYF; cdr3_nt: TGCAGTGGATTTTTACTGAACGAAAACATTCAGTACTTC
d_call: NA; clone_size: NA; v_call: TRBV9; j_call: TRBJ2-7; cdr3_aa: CASSVDAGPEQYF; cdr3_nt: TGTGCCAGCAGCGTAGACGCAGGGCCCGAGCAGTACTTC
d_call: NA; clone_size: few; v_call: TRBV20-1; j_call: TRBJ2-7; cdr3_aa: CSAEPADSYEQYF; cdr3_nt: TGCAGTGCTGAGCCAGCGGACTCCTACGAGCAGTACTTC
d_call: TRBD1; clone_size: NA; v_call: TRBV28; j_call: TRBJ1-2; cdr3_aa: CASSWEDRPRRDGYTF; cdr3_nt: TGTGCCAGCAGTTGGGAGGACAGGCCCCGGCGCGATGGCTACACCTTC
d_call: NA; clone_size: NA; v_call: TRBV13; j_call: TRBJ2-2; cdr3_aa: CASSQSYGGPNTGELFF; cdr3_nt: TGTGCCAGCAGCCAATCCTACGGCGGACCGAACACCGGGGAGCTGTTTTTT
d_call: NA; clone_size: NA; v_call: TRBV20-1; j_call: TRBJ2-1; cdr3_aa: CSAKQWGSSYNEQFF; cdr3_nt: TGCAGTGCAAAGCAGTGGGGAAGCTCCTACAATGAGCAGTTCTTC
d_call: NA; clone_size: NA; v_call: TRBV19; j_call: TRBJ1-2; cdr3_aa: CASSLKGGLNYGYTF; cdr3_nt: TGTGCCAGTAGCTTAAAGGGAGGGCTAAACTATGGCTACACCTTC
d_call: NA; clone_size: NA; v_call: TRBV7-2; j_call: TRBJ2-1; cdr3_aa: CASSSGEVSYNEQFF; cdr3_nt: TGTGCCAGCAGCTCAGGGGAAGTATCCTACAATGAGCAGTTCTTC
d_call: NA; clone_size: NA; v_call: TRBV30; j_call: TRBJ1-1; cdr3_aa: CAWSVIWTEAFF; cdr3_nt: TGTGCCTGGAGTGTAATATGGACTGAAGCTTTCTTT
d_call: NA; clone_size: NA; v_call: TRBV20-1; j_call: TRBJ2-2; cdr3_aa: CSASPDWNTGELFF; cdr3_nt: TGCAGTGCTAGCCCTGACTGGAACACCGGGGAGCTGTTTTTT
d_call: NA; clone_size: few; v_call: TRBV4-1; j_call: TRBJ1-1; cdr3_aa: CASSQAVWVFEAFF; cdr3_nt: TGCGCCAGCAGCCAAGCCGTCTGGGTGTTTGAAGCTTTCTTT
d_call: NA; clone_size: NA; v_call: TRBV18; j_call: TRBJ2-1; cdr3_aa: CASSWPQGGYNEQFF; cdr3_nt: TGTGCCAGCTCCTGGCCGCAGGGAGGCTACAATGAGCAGTTCTTC
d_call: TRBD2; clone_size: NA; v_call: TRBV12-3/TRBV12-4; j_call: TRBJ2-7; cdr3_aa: CASSSAGKSGTPYEQYF; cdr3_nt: TGTGCCAGCAGTTCCGCCGGTAAGAGCGGGACCCCCTACGAGCAGTACTTC
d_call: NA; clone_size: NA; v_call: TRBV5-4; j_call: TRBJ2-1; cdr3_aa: CASSLEVGDYNEQFF; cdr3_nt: TGTGCCAGCAGCTTGGAAGTAGGGGACTACAATGAGCAGTTCTTC
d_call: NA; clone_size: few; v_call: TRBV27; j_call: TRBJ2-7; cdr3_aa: CASSSSPHEQYF; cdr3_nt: TGTGCCAGCAGTTCTAGTCCCCACGAGCAGTACTTC
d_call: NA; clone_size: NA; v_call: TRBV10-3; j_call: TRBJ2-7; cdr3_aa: CAISESMEPYEQYF; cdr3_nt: TGTGCCATCAGTGAGTCCATGGAACCCTACGAGCAGTACTTC
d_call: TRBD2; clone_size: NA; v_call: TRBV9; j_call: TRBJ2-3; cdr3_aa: CASSLSGKLDTQYF; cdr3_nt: TGTGCCAGCAGCCTCAGCGGGAAGTTAGATACGCAGTATTTT
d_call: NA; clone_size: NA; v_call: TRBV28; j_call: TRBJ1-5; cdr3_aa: CASSSATGWGAQPQHF; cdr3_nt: TGTGCCAGCAGCTCCGCAACAGGGTGGGGAGCTCAGCCCCAGCATTTT
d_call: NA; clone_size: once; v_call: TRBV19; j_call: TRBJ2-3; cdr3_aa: CASGTQHTDTQYF; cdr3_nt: TGTGCCAGCGGGACTCAACACACAGATACGCAGTATTTT
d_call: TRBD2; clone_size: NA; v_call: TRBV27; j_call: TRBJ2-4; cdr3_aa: CASSTSGMNIQYF; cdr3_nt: TGTGCCAGCAGTACTAGCGGGATGAACATTCAGTACTTC
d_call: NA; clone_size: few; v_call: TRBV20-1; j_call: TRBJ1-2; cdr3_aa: CSARDSNYGYTF; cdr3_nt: TGCAGTGCTAGAGACAGTAACTATGGCTACACCTTC
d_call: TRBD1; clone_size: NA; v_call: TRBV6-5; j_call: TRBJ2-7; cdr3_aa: CASSHRGYEQYF; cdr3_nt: TGTGCCAGCAGTCACAGGGGTTACGAGCAGTACTTC
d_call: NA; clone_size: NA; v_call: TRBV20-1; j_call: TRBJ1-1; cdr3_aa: CNSFGTLNTEAFF; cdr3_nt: TGCAATTCCTTCGGGACATTGAACACTGAAGCTTTCTTT
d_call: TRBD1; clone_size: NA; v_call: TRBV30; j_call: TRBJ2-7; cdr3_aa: CAWSFGQGAYEQYF; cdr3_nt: TGTGCCTGGAGTTTTGGACAGGGGGCCTACGAGCAGTACTTC
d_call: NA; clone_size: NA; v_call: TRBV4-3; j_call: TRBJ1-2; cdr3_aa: CASSQDNGGFYGYTF; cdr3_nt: TGCGCCAGCAGCCAAGATAACGGGGGTTTCTATGGCTACACCTTC